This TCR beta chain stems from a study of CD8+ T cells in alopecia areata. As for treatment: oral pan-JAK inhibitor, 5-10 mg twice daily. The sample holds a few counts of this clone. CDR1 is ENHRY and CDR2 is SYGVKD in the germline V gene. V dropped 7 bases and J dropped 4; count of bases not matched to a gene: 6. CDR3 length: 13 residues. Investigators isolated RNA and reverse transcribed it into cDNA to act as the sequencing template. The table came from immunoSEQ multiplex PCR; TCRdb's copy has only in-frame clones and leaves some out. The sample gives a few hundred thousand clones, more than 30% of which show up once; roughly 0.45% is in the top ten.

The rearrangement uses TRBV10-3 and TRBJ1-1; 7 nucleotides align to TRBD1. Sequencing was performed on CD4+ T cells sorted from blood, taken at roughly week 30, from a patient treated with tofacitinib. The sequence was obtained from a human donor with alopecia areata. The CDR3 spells CAINTGVSTEAFF. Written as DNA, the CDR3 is TGTGCCATCAATACAGGGGTTTCCACTGAAGCTTTCTTT.